This TCR beta chain is drawn from a study of identical twins. Using its own MiXCR run on the 5' RACE reads, TCRdb lists one record per CDR3 protein. Of 700,000 to 950,000 distinct CDR3 sequences listed, 9% to 15% were seen once; the top ten hold around 1.5%. V lost 5 bases to trimming and J lost 8 bases, with 11 bases between them. The CDR3 runs to 12 residues. Germline V CDR1 and CDR2: LNHNV, YYDKDF (reference sequence). As concerns this clonotype: The antigen is undetermined.

Findings and caveats of the study: Those out-of-frame alpha sequences shared by twins showed an excess of low generation probability. The study found weaker excess twin sharing in beta out-of-frame sequences.

This sample was also put to use in a study of yellow fever vaccine responses in identical twins. That paper states: Twins' vaccine T cell responses reportedly seemed partly convergent and partly personalized.

The clonotype comes from a woman aged 18-29 years in good health. The rearrangement uses TRBV15 and TRBJ2-3; D uncertain. Sequencing was done on a sample of PBMCs. In nucleotides, the CDR3 is TGTGCCACCAGCGGATTGGGAATTACGCAGTATTTT. Translated: CATSGLGITQYF. Full variable domain (remainder filled in from reference TRBV15 and TRBJ2-3): DAMVIQNPRYQVTQFGKPVTLSCSQTLNHNVMYWYQQKSSQAPKLLFHYYDKDFNNEADTPDNFQSRRPNTSFCFLDIRSPGLGDTAMYLCATSGLGITQYFGPGTRLTVL.